The subject of this entry is one T cell receptor beta chain. Its antigen is still unknown. A second PCR of 7 to 11 cycles used a sample-barcoded 5' primer and a J-beta primer mix. Each cDNA molecule was tagged by a template-switch adaptor that had 12 random nucleotides. TCRdb passed the 5' RACE reads through MiXCR, listing each CDR3 protein once. Of about 970,000 distinct CDR3 sequences in the sample, 51% were seen once. The CDR3 covers 13 residues. The germline CDR1 and CDR2 sequences are DFQATT and SNEGSKA (reference sequence). The data stem from a study of blood T cells in healthy people across ages. Whole-study results and caveats: The diversity estimates, figures obtained from one million T cells, were considered underestimates.

A minimum of 6.5 million PBMCs was isolated per sample. The rearrangement joins TRBV20-1 to TRBJ2-1; 9 bases agree with TRBD2. Material for sequencing was blood. This TCR was recovered from a woman aged 60-75 years in good health. The CDR3 nucleotides are TGCAGCCTTAAGCGGGAGGCGTACAATGAGCAGTTCTTC. Protein sequence: CSLKREAYNEQFF.